The clone carrying this T cell receptor (beta chain) was recorded at least ten times. Antigen: not known. Assay used: immunoSEQ multiplex PCR; TCRdb lists only in-frame clones, some missing. The table records around 35,000 clones without singletons, the ten largest covering 6.7%. The data belong to a study of T cells after posttransplantation cyclophosphamide. Overall study findings and caveats: Recipient CMV seropositivity and CMV reactivation strongly tracked TRB clonality. Later post-transplant blood repertoires were often dominated by donor CD8+ memory clones. Skin or GI-infiltrating T cells shared few TRB sequences with blood.

Peripheral blood was collected from the related graft donor on the marrow donation day. This CDR3 spans 12 amino acids. V lost 4 bases and J lost 7, with 8 bases in between. The V gene's germline CDR1 is MNHNS and CDR2 SASEGT. The chain carries TRBV6-1 and TRBJ1-5, with D possibly matching TRBD1 (5 bases). The sequence came from a woman aged 45-65 years in good health and a related stem cell transplant donor. Input material: PBMCs. CDR3 region: CASSVREQPQHF. CDR3 DNA: TGTGCCAGCAGTGTCAGGGAGCAGCCCCAGCATTTT.